The clone carrying this T cell receptor (beta chain) has just a few counts. The sample is drawn from a study of T-cell reconstitution after alpha-beta-depleted transplantation in children. Between the trimmed V and J ends, which lost 6 bases and 2 bases, there was a span of 13 bases. The germline gives CDR1 DFQATT, CDR2 SNEGSKA (reference sequence). This CDR3 is 13 amino acids long. Library preparation (for TCRbeta) was performed with unique molecular identifiers. TCRdb redid the calling of the PCR reads with MiXCR, one entry per CDR3 protein. The table has hundreds of thousands of distinct CDR3 sequences, around 23% seen once; the top ten hold roughly 13%.

The chain employs TRBV20-1 and TRBJ1-2; D is undetermined. This TCR was sampled from a boy under two years old who had a stem cell transplant for acute myeloid leukemia, so the T cells may come from the graft donor. Sequencing used PBMCs, mostly from graft donor cells, obtained 360 days after TCRalphabeta/CD19-depleted stem cell transplant. CDR3 DNA sequence: TGCAGTGCCTCGACGGGCAGCAACTATGGCTACACCTTC. Its protein is CSASTGSNYGYTF.